The T cell receptor (beta chain) described here comes from a study of beta chain features in type 1 diabetes. cDNA synthesis used the whole RNA isolate, giving expressed TCRB sequences. An average around 3.3 million reads came from naive, central memory and regulatory T cell samples. Only in-frame clones appear in the TCRdb table, and some are missing; sequencing was by immunoSEQ multiplex PCR. The table records 250,000 to 300,000 clones, around 15% of them present only once. Concerning this clone itself: Its antigen is unknown.

Findings of the study overall: Shorter TCRB CDR3s, moderately but significantly so, were found in Type 1 diabetes patients in all four CD4+ subsets.

CDR3 size: 12 residues. In germline, CDR1 is MNHEY, CDR2 SMNVEV (reference sequence). Purity exceeded 95% in all sorted populations. The sequence was obtained from a man aged 25-45 years with type 1 diabetes. V usage is TRBV27 and J usage is TRBJ2-7; D is possibly TRBD2 (5 bases). Sample: naive CD4+ T cells from blood. In DNA form, the CDR3 reads TGTGGAACCAAGACCGGGGTGGACGAGCAGTACTTC. Translation gives CGTKTGVDEQYF.